This T cell receptor (beta chain) was captured in a study of human T cells and chemical hapten exposure. Regarding time point: patch test 3, about 24 weeks after DPC sensitization. Treatment here: therapeutic diphenylcyclopropenone sensitization with weekly scalp DPC. In its sample, this clonotype was seen a few times. The germline CDR1 and CDR2 sequences are MNHNY and SVGAGI (reference sequence). V was clipped by 6 bases and J by 4 bases; unmatched bases: 8. CDR3 length: 17 residues. TCRdb analysed the RACE reads with MiXCR anew, one entry per CDR3 protein. The table includes approximately 90,000 distinct CDR3 sequences, around 25% detected once.

The chain combines TRBV6-6 with TRBJ2-5, with TRBD2 identical over 16 bases. Material: whole blood, obtained in connection with sensitization to the hapten diphenylcyclopropenone (DPC). This TCR derives from a middle-aged man with alopecia areata. Some clones in this sample may be carry-over from other donors' samples. The CDR3: CASSPRGTSGRGETQYF. CDR3 DNA: TGTGCCAGCAGCCCCAGAGGGACTAGCGGGAGGGGAGAGACCCAGTACTTC.